The 15 T cell receptor beta chains reported below all come from one sample, sequenced in a study of cytomegalovirus exposure and HLA in healthy donors. PCR involved 60 Vbeta and 13 Jbeta primers. Some clones are missing from TCRdb's copy, which holds only in-frame ones; the method was immunoSEQ multiplex PCR. The table lists 250,000 to 300,000 clones, over 90% of them singletons. The sample comprised PBMCs. Receptors were obtained from a girl aged 2 to 9 in good health and CMV-seronegative.

The chain carries TRBV4-2 and TRBJ2-1; a weak D match, TRBD2 (5 bases). In germline, CDR1 is LGHNA, CDR2 YNFKEQ. V lost 0 bases, J lost 1 base, and 16 bases lay in between. CDR3 length: 18 residues. The CDR3 loop is CASSQEGSSGSSYNEQFF. CDR3 in DNA: TGTGCCAGCAGCCAAGAAGGGTCCAGTGGGAGTTCCTACAATGAGCAGTTCTTC.

The rearrangement links TRBV19 to TRBJ2-5; weak D call: TRBD2 (6 bases). Trimming removed 3 bases from V and 3 bases from J, with 8 bases in between. CDR1 LNHDA and CDR2 SQIVND come from the germline V gene (reference sequence). The CDR3 has 13 amino acids. The DNA for the CDR3 is TGTGCCAGTAGTATTAAGCGGGAAGAGACCCAGTACTTC. Its translation: CASSIKREETQYF.

The chain carries TRBV2 and TRBJ2-3; 13 bases agree with TRBD2. Per germline, CDR1 SNHLY and CDR2 FYNNEI. The CDR3 extends over 14 amino acids. V was clipped by 6 bases and J by 3 bases; unmatched bases: 0. CDR3 DNA sequence: TGTGCCAGCAGGACTAGCGGGGGGACAGATACGCAGTATTTT. This sequence encodes CASRTSGGTDTQYF.

V usage is TRBV12-5 and J usage is TRBJ1-2, with 10 positions matching TRBD1. CDR1 is LGHNT and CDR2 is FRNRAP in the germline V gene. Germline trimming cut 1 base from V and 5 bases from J; bases unmatched to any gene: 4. CDR3 length: 15 residues. The CDR3 reads CASGLGDRGVYGYTF. CDR3 DNA: TGTGCTAGTGGTTTGGGGGACAGGGGAGTATATGGCTACACCTTC.

The V call is TRBV30, the J call TRBJ2-3; 10 bases align to TRBD2. Germline-derived CDR1 and CDR2 are GTSNPN and SVGIG (reference sequence). The junction had 6 bases not matched to a gene; V was cut back by 0 bases and J by 6 bases. The CDR3 loop spans 15 amino acids. The CDR3 here is CAWSVSSGRRDTQYF. The CDR3 bases are TGTGCCTGGAGTGTATCTAGCGGGAGAAGGGATACGCAGTATTTT.

The V gene is TRBV6-1, the J gene TRBJ2-1; 10 positions match TRBD1. The CDR3 runs 17 residues. The germline V gene encodes CDR1 MNHNS and CDR2 SASEGT. The V and J ends lost 5 bases and 8 bases, in that order; junction bases with no gene match: 15. The CDR3 bases are TGTGCCAGCAGTAAAGGGACAGGGGATGTGGTGGAGGATGAGCAGTTCTTC. It specifies CASSKGTGDVVEDEQFF.

V gene TRBV29-1 combines with J gene TRBJ2-3; D possibly corresponds to TRBD1 (6 bases). V was pared by 4 bases and J by 6 bases, with 17 bases between. In germline, CDR1 is SQVTM, CDR2 ANQGSEA. The CDR3 consists of 14 residues. The CDR3 loop is CSVAGQGILDTQYF. In DNA form, the CDR3 reads TGCAGCGTTGCCGGTCAGGGGATACTGGATACGCAGTATTTT.

CDR3 region: CASSDFRQPTNEKLFF. The CDR3 bases are TGTGCCAGCAGTGATTTCAGACAACCAACTAATGAAAAACTGTTTTTT. This chain links TRBV6-1 with TRBJ1-4; D remains ambiguous. Germline CDR1 reads MNHNS; CDR2 reads SASEGT. Trimming pared 3 bases from V and 0 bases from J, leaving 11 bases between. The CDR3 is 16 residues long.

This clone was counted only a few times. The chain couples TRBV28 to TRBJ2-4; possible D gene TRBD1, 6 bases. V was pared by 10 bases and J by 6 bases, with 10 bases between. Germline V gene data show CDR1 as MDHEN and CDR2 as SYDVKM. The CDR3 is 11 residues long. In DNA form, the CDR3 reads TGTGCCACCCGAGGGGGAAACATTCAGTACTTC. Amino acids: CATRGGNIQYF.

The chain joins TRBV5-1 to TRBJ1-1; D perhaps matches TRBD1 (6 bases). This CDR3 has 15 amino acids. CDR1 and CDR2 (germline): SGHRS, YFSETQ. V was cut by 2 bases and J by 0 bases, with 11 bases left in between. The CDR3 nucleotides are TGCGCCAGCAGCTTCCTACAGGGCCTGAACACTGAAGCTTTCTTT. Amino acids: CASSFLQGLNTEAFF.

The gene calls are TRBV5-1 and TRBJ2-1; 8 bases are shared with TRBD2. CDR3 size: 17 residues. Trimming removed 3 bases from V and 5 bases from J; junction bases left unmatched: 13. Germline V gives CDR1 SGHRS, CDR2 YFSETQ. The CDR3 bases are TGCGCCAGCAGCTCCCGCCCTCGGGGGGGGAATAACAATGAGCAGTTCTTC. It codes for CASSSRPRGGNNNEQFF.

The chain recombines TRBV5-1 with TRBJ2-1; 10 positions agree with TRBD2. Germline V lookup: CDR1 SGHRS, CDR2 YFSETQ. The trim removed 4 bases at V and 12 bases at J, leaving 4 bases unmatched. The CDR3 is 12 amino acids. The CDR3 reads CASSPLAGWQFF. DNA for the CDR3: TGCGCCAGCAGCCCACTAGCGGGATGGCAGTTCTTC.

The rearrangement links TRBV5-1 to TRBJ2-5, with 7 positions matching TRBD1. The DNA end lines up better with TRBJ2-7; the J call may be wrong. The CDR3 sequence is 14 residues long. CDR1 SGHRS and CDR2 YFSETQ come from the germline V gene. The CDR3 loop is CASSLGDRAYEQYF. The DNA of the CDR3 is TGCGCCAGCAGCTTGGGGGACAGAGCCTACGAGCAGTACTTC.

V is TRBV4-2 and J is TRBJ2-6; D is unclear. Trimming took 2 bases from V and 0 from J, leaving 8 bases between them. The CDR3 spans 16 residues. Germline lookup yields CDR1 LGHNA and CDR2 YNFKEQ. CDR3 nucleotide sequence: TGTGCCAGCAGCCAATCGAGTAGCTCTGGGGCCAACGTCCTGACTTTC. Translated: CASSQSSSSGANVLTF.

This clone was recorded once. In nucleotides, the CDR3 is TGTGCCAGCAGCAGTAGCGGGAGCCTCCTCACAGATACGCAGTATTTT. This translates into CASSSSGSLLTDTQYF. The rearrangement uses TRBV11-3 and TRBJ2-3, with 9 nucleotides matching TRBD2. Germline CDR1 and CDR2: SGHNT and YENEEA. The CDR3 totals 16 residues. V shed 5 bases and J 2 bases; nucleotides not matched to a gene: 8.